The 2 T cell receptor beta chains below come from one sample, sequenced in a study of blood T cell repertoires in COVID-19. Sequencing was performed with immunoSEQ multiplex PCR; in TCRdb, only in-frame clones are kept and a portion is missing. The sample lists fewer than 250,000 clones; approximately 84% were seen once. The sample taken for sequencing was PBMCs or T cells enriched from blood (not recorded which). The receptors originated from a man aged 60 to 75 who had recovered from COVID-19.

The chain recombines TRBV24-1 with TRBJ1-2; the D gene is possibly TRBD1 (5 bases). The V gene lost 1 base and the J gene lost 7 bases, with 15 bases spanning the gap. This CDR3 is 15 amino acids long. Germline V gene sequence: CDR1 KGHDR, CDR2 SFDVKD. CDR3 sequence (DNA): TGTGCCACCAGTGATTTTTCCGCCCGGGGGTTTGGCTACACCTTC. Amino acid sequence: CATSDFSARGFGYTF.

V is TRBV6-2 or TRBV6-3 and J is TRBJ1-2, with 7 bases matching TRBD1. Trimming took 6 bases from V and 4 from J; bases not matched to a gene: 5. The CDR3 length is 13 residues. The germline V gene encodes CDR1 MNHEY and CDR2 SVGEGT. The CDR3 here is CASSQTGIYGYTF. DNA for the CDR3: TGTGCCAGCAGCCAGACAGGGATCTATGGCTACACCTTC.